The present TCR beta chain was sequenced within a study of CXCR3-negative and CXCR3-positive naive CD8 T cells. UMI-labeled 5' RACE yielded the TRB cDNA libraries. From the 5' RACE reads, TCRdb lists one entry per CDR3 protein and no DNA. The sample holds 95,000 to 100,000 distinct CDR3 sequences. Whole-study findings and limits: The study inferred TCR strength from TRB CDR3 properties and found comparable surface CD5 between naive subsets. In CXCR3-positive naive cells, the TRB CDR3s were more hydrophobic than in CXCR3-negative naive cells. Memory CD8+ cells had much lower diversity, and both naive subsets had comparably high diversity.

In regard to this clonotype: As yet, its antigen is unknown.

The CDR3 extends over 18 amino acids. Per germline, CDR1 SGHVS and CDR2 FNYEAQ. Sorting yielded triplicates of fewer than 350,000 cells for each CD8+ T cell subset. This receptor was taken from a human donor in good health. Some clones in this sample may be carry-over from other donors' samples. Sample: naive CXCR3+ CD8+ T cells from blood. Subset noted: CD45RO-CCR7+CD27+CD95- naive CD8+ T cells expressing CXCR3 (TNR3+). The rearrangement links TRBV7-6 to TRBJ1-4. CDR3 residues: CASSLASLGRSLPGELFF.